Below, 28 T cell receptor beta chains from the same sample are listed, as sequenced in a study of T cells in Graves' hyperthyroidism and ophthalmopathy. There were TCR beta CDR3 regions amplified from RNA transcripts. TCR CDR3 underwent first-round RT-PCR with the HTBI primer set. A single record per CDR3 protein comes from TCRdb applying MiXCR to the multiplex PCR reads. The sample holds some 500,000 distinct CDR3 sequences, around an eighth seen once. The sequencing input was blood. All receptors derive from a woman between 18 and 30 years old with Graves' hyperthyroidism.

This clonotype has ten or more counts. The chain joins TRBV30 to TRBJ2-2; either TRBD1 or TRBD2 may fit D (5 bases each). V was shortened by 4 bases and J by 3 bases, with 12 bases between the two germline ends. The CDR3 sequence is 14 residues long. Germline-derived CDR1 and CDR2 are GTSNPN and SVGIG (reference sequence). In DNA form, the CDR3 reads TGTGCCTGGAACCCCGGGACGGACACCGGGGAGCTGTTTTTT. Its protein is CAWNPGTDTGELFF.

As concerns this clonotype: A much larger clone differs by one base, so this may be a read error. The V and J genes are TRBV2 and TRBJ1-5, with D unclear. The CDR3 loop spans 14 amino acids. Germline CDR1 reads SNHLY; CDR2 reads FYNNEI. Between the trimmed V and J ends, which lost 8 bases and 0 bases, there was a span of 11 bases. In nucleotides, the CDR3 is TGTGCCAGCCGGCATGGAGTTAGCAATCAGCCCCAGCATTTT. It specifies CASRHGVSNQPQHF.

This clonotype occurred a few times. The genes are TRBV19 and TRBJ1-2; D unclear. The germline gives CDR1 LNHDA, CDR2 SQIVND (reference sequence). This CDR3 is built from 15 residues. Trimming shortened V by 1 base and J by 2 bases, and 11 bases separated the two germline ends. CDR3 sequence reads: CASSIAPTNNYGYTF. The CDR3 bases are TGTGCCAGTAGTATAGCCCCCACGAACAACTATGGCTACACCTTC. Drawing the rest from reference TRBV19 and TRBJ1-2, the complete variable domain is DGGITQSPKYLFRKEGQNVTLSCEQNLNHDAMYWYRQDPGQGLRLIYYSQIVNDFQKGDIAEGYSVSREKKESFPLTVTSAQKNPTAFYLCASSIAPTNNYGYTFGSGTRLTVV.

This clonotype appeared many times. This chain uses TRBV6-5 with TRBJ1-1; the match to TRBD1 covers 7 bases. The CDR3 is 14 residues long. V dropped 2 bases and J dropped 5; count of bases not matched to a gene: 5. Germline V CDR1 and CDR2: MNHEY, SVGAGI. The DNA of the CDR3 is TGTGCCAGCAGTTACCTTACAGGGGTAACTGAAGCTTTCTTT. The encoded protein is CASSYLTGVTEAFF.

Note on this clonotype: It is likely a read error, because the conserved phenylalanine at the end of the CDR3 is missing. The chain joins TRBV19 to TRBJ1-2; possible D gene TRBD1, 6 bases. The CDR3 loop spans 13 amino acids. The germline gives CDR1 LNHDA, CDR2 SQIVND (reference sequence). The V and J ends lost 1 base and 4 bases respectively, with 7 bases between them. The CDR3 sequence is CASSIGGGYGYTL. For the CDR3, the DNA is TGTGCCAGTAGTATAGGAGGGGGCTATGGCTACACCCTC.

For this clonotype: As the CDR3 is not closed by the conserved phenylalanine or tryptophan, this likely results from a read error. This chain connects TRBV6-5 to TRBJ1-5, with D maybe TRBD1 (6 bases). Trimming stripped 4 bases from V and 4 bases from J, with 8 bases between. The germline gives CDR1 MNHEY, CDR2 SVGAGI. The CDR3 loop spans 13 amino acids. CDR3: CASSSQGNQPQHL. For the CDR3, the DNA is TGTGCCAGCAGTTCTCAGGGGAATCAGCCCCAGCATCTT.

The sample holds many counts of this clonotype. V and J are TRBV18 and TRBJ2-1; 7 positions match TRBD1. J was trimmed by 3 bases and V by 0 bases; bases with no gene match: 5. The germline V gene has CDR1 KGHSH and CDR2 LQKENI. The CDR3 consists of 16 residues. The chain's CDR3 is CASSPPLGTDYNEQFF. The CDR3 nucleotides read TGTGCCAGCTCACCACCTTTGGGGACAGACTACAATGAGCAGTTCTTC.

This clonotype was counted ten times or more. The chain links TRBV5-5 to TRBJ1-1, with TRBD1 identical over 10 bases. From germline, CDR1 is SGHKS and CDR2 YYEKEE (reference sequence). CDR3 size: 15 residues. Trimming at V came to 5 bases and at J to 0 bases, leaving 4 bases not matched to a gene. Here the CDR3 reads CASRPTGGMNTEAFF. CDR3 DNA: TGTGCCAGCAGACCGACAGGGGGCATGAACACTGAAGCTTTCTTT. Filled out from reference TRBV5-5 and TRBJ1-1, the complete variable domain reads DAGVTQSPTHLIKTRGQQVTLRCSPISGHKSVSWYQQVLGQGPQFIFQYYEKEERGRGNFPDRFSARQFPNYSSELNVNALLLGDSALYLCASRPTGGMNTEAFFGQGTRLTVV.

This clonotype was observed a few times. Compared with germline, one end of the junction differs, possibly owing to a read error. The V and J genes are TRBV4-1 and TRBJ1-2; 9 nucleotides match TRBD1. The CDR3 totals 14 residues. Germline V gene lookup returns CDR1 MGHRA and CDR2 YSYEKL. CDR3 coding DNA: TGCCCCAGCAGCCAGGCCGGACAGGGGTATGGCTACACCTTC. It specifies CPSSQAGQGYGYTF.

This clonotype has just a few counts. V is TRBV20-1 and J is TRBJ2-7; possible D gene TRBD1, 6 bases. Germline V CDR1 and CDR2: DFQATT, SNEGSKA (reference sequence). The V gene lost 5 bases and the J gene lost 3 bases, with 14 bases spanning the gap. The CDR3 has 13 amino acids. In nucleotides, the CDR3 is TGCAGTGCTCGTCCGACAGGTCGCTACGAGCAGTACTTC. Translated: CSARPTGRYEQYF.

The table lists this clonotype with many counts. The genes are TRBV12-3 or TRBV12-4 and TRBJ1-4, with 10 bases that match TRBD1. The CDR3 is 14 residues long. With 6 bases clipped from V and 7 bases from J, the junction kept 5 bases outside the gene matches. The CDR3 loop is CASSPGTGVEKLFF. CDR3 DNA: TGTGCCAGCAGCCCCGGGACAGGGGTTGAAAAACTGTTTTTT.

This clonotype was seen repeatedly, ten times or more. The chain is built from TRBV2 and TRBJ1-5; D remains ambiguous. Trimming cost V 8 bases and J 0 bases, with 11 bases left between them. This CDR3 is built from 14 residues. Germline CDR1 and CDR2: SNHLY and FYNNEI. The CDR3 sequence is CASRYGVSNQPQHF. In DNA, the CDR3 is TGTGCCAGCCGGTATGGAGTTAGCAATCAGCCCCAGCATTTT. The whole variable domain, filled in from reference TRBV2 and TRBJ1-5, reads EPEVTQTPSHQVTQMGQEVILRCVPISNHLYFYWYRQILGQKVEFLVSFYNNEISEKSEIFDDQFSVERPDGSNFTLKIRSTKLEDSAMYFCASRYGVSNQPQHFGDGTRLSIL.

The chain uses TRBV4-1 and TRBJ2-7; 8 positions agree with TRBD2. V gave up 2 bases and J gave up 5 bases; unmatched junction bases: 14. This CDR3 is built from 17 residues. Germline V CDR1 and CDR2: MGHRA, YSYEKL. The CDR3 sequence is CASSQTRMSGSSDEQYF. The CDR3 DNA reads as TGCGCCAGCAGCCAAACGAGGATGAGCGGGAGTAGCGACGAGCAGTACTTC.

This clonotype was counted a few times. The chain links TRBV11-2 to TRBJ2-1; TRBD1 agrees at 10 bases. CDR3 length equals 20 residues. The J segment lost 5 bases and the V segment lost 5 bases, leaving 21 bases of the junction unmatched. Per the germline V gene, CDR1 is SGHAT and CDR2 is FQNNGV. The CDR3 region has the DNA TGTGCCAGCAGCCTAAGGCTCGGGACAGGGGACCAGCGGGATCACAATGAGCAGTTCTTC. This translates into CASSLRLGTGDQRDHNEQFF.

This clonotype was counted many times. The rearrangement joins TRBV19 to TRBJ2-6, with 8 bases that match TRBD2. Germline values: CDR1 LNHDA, CDR2 SQIVND (reference sequence). The trim removed 5 bases at V and 4 bases at J, leaving 13 bases unmatched. This CDR3 has 18 amino acids. CDR3 DNA sequence: TGTGCCAGTAGTCAAGGGAAGGTAGCGGGGTCCGGGGCCAACGTCCTGACTTTC. Translated: CASSQGKVAGSGANVLTF.

This clonotype was counted ten times or more. This rearrangement joins TRBV12-3 or TRBV12-4 to TRBJ2-2; TRBD2 might be the D (5 bases). This CDR3 contains 16 residues. V dropped 2 bases and J dropped 0 bases, with 10 bases sitting between them. The CDR3 here is CASSLNGGSNTGELFF. The CDR3 DNA reads TGTGCCAGCAGTTTAAACGGCGGGTCGAACACCGGGGAGCTGTTTTTT.

This clonotype was seen ten or more times. The chain carries TRBV12-3 or TRBV12-4 and TRBJ2-2; D ambiguous. Trimming removed 3 bases from V and 0 bases from J, with 8 bases in between. The CDR3 is made up of 15 amino acids. The CDR3 protein is CASSFETANTGELFF. The CDR3 nucleotides are TGTGCCAGCAGTTTCGAGACGGCGAACACCGGGGAGCTGTTTTTT.

The sample holds a few counts of this clonotype. V usage is TRBV30 and J usage is TRBJ2-2; TRBD2 matches 11 bases. The CDR3 consists of 14 residues. V shed 5 bases, J shed 3 bases, and the junction held 2 bases outside the gene matches. Germline CDR1 and CDR2: GTSNPN and SVGIG (reference sequence). The CDR3 region has the DNA TGTGCCTGGGAGGGACTAGCGGACACCGGGGAGCTGTTTTTT. The encoded protein is CAWEGLADTGELFF.

The sample holds many counts of this clonotype. This chain joins TRBV7-3 and TRBJ1-2, with a weak D call TRBD1 (6 bases). Germline values: CDR1 SGHTA, CDR2 FQGTGA. The length of the CDR3 is 15 residues. Trimming left V 1 base short and J 2 bases short, with 11 bases between. The CDR3 coding sequence is TGTGCCAGCAGCTTAATTGCAGGGGAGAACTATGGCTACACCTTC. It encodes CASSLIAGENYGYTF.

The sample holds many counts of this clonotype. V usage is TRBV29-1 and J usage is TRBJ1-5; 9 bases are shared with TRBD1. The CDR3 has 14 amino acids. Germline lookup yields CDR1 SQVTM and CDR2 ANQGSEA. CDR3 nucleotide sequence: TGCAGTGCTACCACCGGGACAGGGCATCAGCCCCAGCATTTT. Its protein product is CSATTGTGHQPQHF.

Ten or more counts support this clonotype. This chain joins TRBV7-2 and TRBJ1-4; D is unresolved. Germline assignment: CDR1 SGHTA and CDR2 FQGNSA. Trimming took off 0 bases at V and 1 base at J, with 6 bases between the two ends. The CDR3 extends over 15 amino acids. CDR3 DNA sequence: TGTGCCAGCAGCTTAGCCCGGGGAACTAATGAAAAACTGTTTTTT. The encoded protein is CASSLARGTNEKLFF.

The V and J genes are TRBV5-6 and TRBJ1-2; the match to TRBD1 covers 7 bases. Trimming cost V 0 bases and J 8 bases; bases outside gene matches: 4. Germline-derived CDR1 and CDR2 are SGHDT and YYEEEE. CDR3 length: 13 residues. CDR3 residues: CASSLGGGEGYTF. The CDR3 bases are TGTGCCAGCAGCTTGGGAGGGGGCGAAGGCTACACCTTC.

The CDR3 loop reads CASSDVAGARETQYF. The CDR3 region has the DNA TGTGCCAGTAGTGACGTAGCGGGAGCGCGAGAGACCCAGTACTTC. This chain joins TRBV19 and TRBJ2-5; 9 nucleotides agree with TRBD2. The CDR3 totals 15 residues. Germline CDR1 is LNHDA and CDR2 is SQIVND (reference sequence). V dropped 5 bases and J dropped 4; count of bases not matched to a gene: 8.

This clonotype was observed a single time. A single base separates this from a much larger clone, so it may be a read error. CDR3 sequence: CASSLCDRGLGYTF. CDR3 bases: TGTGCCAGCAGTTTATGTGACAGGGGGCTGGGCTACACCTTC. This chain joins TRBV28 and TRBJ1-2, with 10 nucleotides matching TRBD1. There are 14 residues in the CDR3. V shed 0 bases and J 8 bases; nucleotides not matched to a gene: 3. Germline lookup yields CDR1 MDHEN and CDR2 SYDVKM.

There are many counts of this clonotype. The chain couples TRBV20-1 to TRBJ1-1; the match to TRBD1 covers 11 bases. The V gene end was trimmed by 2 bases and the J gene end by 1 base; junction bases not matched to a gene: 9. The germline V gene encodes CDR1 DFQATT and CDR2 SNEGSKA (reference sequence). The CDR3 is 17 amino acids. This CDR3 reads CSARSAGQGATNTEAFF. CDR3 nucleotide sequence: TGCAGTGCTAGATCCGCCGGACAGGGGGCCACGAACACTGAAGCTTTCTTT.

This chain links TRBV5-4 with TRBJ2-5; D is unresolved. The germline V gene has CDR1 SGHNT and CDR2 YYREEE (reference sequence). The length of the CDR3 is 15 residues. Trimming cost V 1 base and J 2 bases, with 12 bases left between them. As DNA, the CDR3 is TGTGCCAGCAGCTTGTTTCTTACTACACAAGAGACCCAGTACTTC. Residues: CASSLFLTTQETQYF.

V is TRBV25-1 and J is TRBJ1-2; tentatively, D is TRBD1 (6 bases). The CDR3 is 15 amino acids. Between the trimmed V and J ends, which lost 2 bases and 4 bases, there was a span of 14 bases. The V gene's germline CDR1 is MGHDK and CDR2 SYGVNS. The CDR3 nucleotides are TGTGCCAGCAGTGAACCGGGGGGCGCGAGCTATGGCTACACCTTC. Translation: CASSEPGGASYGYTF.

This clonotype was seen ten or more times. The gene calls are TRBV18 and TRBJ2-7; 14 bases map to TRBD2. The CDR3 runs 15 residues. V dropped 2 bases and J dropped 4; count of bases not matched to a gene: 1. Germline CDR1 and CDR2: KGHSH and LQKENI. CDR3 sequence: CASSPGTSGSYEQYV. The DNA of the CDR3 is TGTGCCAGCTCACCAGGGACTAGCGGGAGTTACGAGCAGTACGTC.